Listed below are T cell receptor beta chains from one sample, sequenced in a study of post-analysis software for immune sequencing data. One entry per CDR3 protein results from TCRdb running MiXCR on the PCR reads. The table records roughly 570,000 distinct CDR3 sequences, around a third of them present only once. The sample consisted of blood. The receptors were gathered from a girl between 2 and 17 years old with multiple sclerosis. The CDR3 runs from the conserved cysteine through the conserved F or W. D genes are given only for firm matches. Size is omitted from some rows. Given values are once, few, many or a class for expanded clones.

j_gene,v_gene,abundance,d_gene,CDR3nt,CDR3aa
TRBJ2-7,TRBV5-1,few,NA,TGCGCCAGCAGCTTGGCTAGCAAGCCCTACGAGCAGTACTTC,CASSLASKPYEQYF
TRBJ1-1,TRBV20-1,NA,NA,TGCAGTGCTAGCGACAGGAGAGGGTACGAGACTGAAGCTTTCTTT,CSASDRRGYETEAFF
TRBJ1-5,TRBV2,NA,NA,TGTGCCAGCAGTGACATGACAGCCGATCAGCCCCAGCATTTT,CASSDMTADQPQHF
TRBJ1-4,TRBV6-2/TRBV6-3,NA,NA,TGTGCCAGCAGTCGACCCCTACCCAGAGAAAAACTGTTTTTT,CASSRPLPREKLFF
TRBJ2-1,TRBV3-1,NA,NA,TGTGCCAGCACCAGAGGACTCGTAACCTACAATGAGCAGTTCTTC,CASTRGLVTYNEQFF
TRBJ2-5,TRBV29-1,few,TRBD1,TGCAGCGACATCGACAGGGCCCAAGAGACCCAGTACTTC,CSDIDRAQETQYF
TRBJ2-2,TRBV5-1,NA,NA,TGCGCCAGCAGCTTGGACAGCGCGAACACCGGGGAGCTGTTTTTT,CASSLDSANTGELFF
TRBJ1-1,TRBV6-5,few,TRBD1,TGTGCCAGCAGTTACTTAGTTACTACGGGACAGAAGAAGGTTGGGACTGAAGCTTTCTTT,CASSYLVTTGQKKVGTEAFF
TRBJ2-7,TRBV10-3,few,TRBD1,TGTGCCATCAGTGGGGACAGTGCCGAGCAGTACTTC,CAISGDSAEQYF
TRBJ1-2,TRBV9,NA,TRBD1,TGTGCCAGCAGCGTAGCTGGGACAGACTACTATGGCTACACCTTC,CASSVAGTDYYGYTF